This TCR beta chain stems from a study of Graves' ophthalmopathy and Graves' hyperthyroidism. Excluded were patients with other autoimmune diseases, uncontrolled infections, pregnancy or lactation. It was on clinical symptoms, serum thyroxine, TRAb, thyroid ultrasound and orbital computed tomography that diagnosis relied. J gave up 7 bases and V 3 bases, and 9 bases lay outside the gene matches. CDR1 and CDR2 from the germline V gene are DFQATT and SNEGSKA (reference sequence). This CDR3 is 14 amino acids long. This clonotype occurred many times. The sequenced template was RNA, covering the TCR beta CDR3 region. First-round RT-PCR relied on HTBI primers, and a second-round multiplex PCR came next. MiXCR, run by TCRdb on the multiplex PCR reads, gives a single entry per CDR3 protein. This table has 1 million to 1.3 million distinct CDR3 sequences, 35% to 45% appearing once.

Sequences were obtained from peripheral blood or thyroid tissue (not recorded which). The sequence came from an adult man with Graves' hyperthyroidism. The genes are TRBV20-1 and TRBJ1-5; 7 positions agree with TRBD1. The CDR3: CSASRDRAVQPQHF. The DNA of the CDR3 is TGCAGTGCTAGCCGAGACAGGGCGGTCCAGCCCCAGCATTTT.